The entry below describes one T cell receptor beta chain. The target antigen is unknown. This entry comes from a study of shared clonotypes between healthy human individuals. Whole-study results and caveats: The authors sampled blood alone, and tissue repertoires likely differ.

Once extracted for a subset, genomic DNA was divided evenly among several immunoSEQ plates. TCRdb's copy holds only in-frame clones and misses some; the assay was immunoSEQ multiplex PCR. The table records about 680,000 clones, 55% to 85% of them present only once. With 6 bases removed from V and 2 bases from J, the gap between germline ends came to 14 bases. CDR1 and CDR2 (germline): MNHNY, SVGAGI (reference sequence). This CDR3 region has 14 residues. The clonotype comes from a woman between 25 and 40 years old in good health. Sequencing was carried out using memory CD4+ T cells sorted from blood. Indicated subset: CD45RA-negative fraction. The chain couples TRBV6-6 to TRBJ2-7; tentative D call: TRBD1 (6 bases). The CDR3 is CASRGTGLTYEQYF. As DNA, the CDR3 is TGTGCCAGCAGGGGTACAGGGTTAACCTACGAGCAGTACTTC.